A single sample gave rise to the 10 T cell receptor beta chains below, sequenced in a study of shared clonotypes between healthy human individuals. Assay: immunoSEQ multiplex PCR; the TCRdb copy retains only in-frame clones and omits some. The sample has some 2,100,000 clones, approximately 94% seen once. The sequencing sample was made of naive CD4+ T cells sorted from blood. Subset reported: CD45RA+ positively selected. The receptors were gathered from a man between 18 and 35 years old in good health.

Remarks on this clone: Other DNA sequences in this specimen translate into the identical CDR3. V gene TRBV7-2 combines with J gene TRBJ2-3; D possibly corresponds to TRBD2 (6 bases). Trimming took off 3 bases at V and 0 bases at J, with 10 bases between the two ends. This CDR3 is 15 amino acids long. CDR1 and CDR2 from the germline V gene are SGHTA and FQGNSA. The CDR3 bases are TGTGCCAGCAGCTTTTTAGGGACTAGCACAGATACGCAGTATTTT. Translation: CASSFLGTSTDTQYF.

Concerning this clone itself: This CDR3 is also generated by other DNA sequences in the sample. The chain has TRBV18 and TRBJ2-3, with D uncertain. This CDR3 has 13 amino acids. Germline V gene data show CDR1 as KGHSH and CDR2 as LQKENI. Trimming removed 6 bases from V and 3 bases from J, with 10 bases in between. The DNA of the CDR3 is TGTGCCAGCTCCCCCTCAGGTACAGATACGCAGTATTTT. Its protein is CASSPSGTDTQYF.

V gene TRBV11-2 combines with J gene TRBJ2-5; 8 bases match TRBD1. Germline V gives CDR1 SGHAT, CDR2 FQNNGV. Trimming at V came to 4 bases and at J to 3 bases, leaving 1 base not matched to a gene. The CDR3 has 13 amino acids. The CDR3 here is CASSSDREETQYF. CDR3 DNA: TGTGCCAGCAGCTCGGACAGGGAAGAGACCCAGTACTTC.

The rearrangement uses TRBV2 and TRBJ1-2; D is uncertain. V was clipped by 0 bases and J by 7 bases, with 9 bases between them. Germline CDR1 reads SNHLY; CDR2 reads FYNNEI. The CDR3 consists of 13 residues. In nucleotides, the CDR3 is TGTGCCAGCAGTGAAGCGCTTCTAGCTGGCTACACCTTC. Translation: CASSEALLAGYTF.

V usage is TRBV6-6 and J usage is TRBJ1-5, with D tentatively TRBD1 (5 bases). Trimming removed 6 bases at V and 0 bases at J, with 9 bases between. Germline lookup yields CDR1 MNHNY and CDR2 SVGAGI (reference sequence). The CDR3 spans 14 residues. The DNA for the CDR3 is TGTGCCAGCAGATGGGGGGGTAGCAATCAGCCCCAGCATTTT. It codes for CASRWGGSNQPQHF.

The chain joins TRBV18 to TRBJ2-7; D gene ambiguous. Germline V gene lookup returns CDR1 KGHSH and CDR2 LQKENI. V lost 2 bases and J 3 bases, leaving 8 bases between the germline ends. This CDR3 comprises 13 residues. This chain's CDR3 is CASSPVVLYEQYF. CDR3 in DNA: TGTGCCAGCTCACCAGTAGTTCTCTACGAGCAGTACTTC.

This chain links TRBV6-6 with TRBJ1-1; D is unclear. This CDR3 is 12 amino acids long. The V gene's germline CDR1 is MNHNY and CDR2 SVGAGI (reference sequence). V was cut by 0 bases and J by 8 bases, with 7 bases left in between. The CDR3 coding sequence is TGTGCCAGCAGTTACTCGTCAGGCGAAGCTTTCTTT. Amino acids: CASSYSSGEAFF.

V and J are TRBV27 and TRBJ1-1, with D maybe TRBD1 (6 bases). The V end was cut by 5 bases, the J end by 8 bases, with 15 bases between. There are 13 residues in the CDR3. CDR1 is MNHEY, CDR2 SMNVEV, per germline (reference sequence). CDR3 in amino acids: CASSRPTGLEAFF. In DNA, the CDR3 is TGTGCCAGCAGTCGACCGACAGGACTAGAAGCTTTCTTT.

This clone was observed a single time. This CDR3 is CASSVALVGGNTGELFF. In DNA, the CDR3 is TGTGCCAGCAGCGTAGCCCTCGTGGGAGGGAACACCGGGGAGCTGTTTTTT. The chain couples TRBV9 to TRBJ2-2; a possible D gene is TRBD2 (6 bases). Trimming removed 0 bases at V and 1 base at J, with 13 bases between. There are 17 residues in the CDR3. Germline V gene lookup returns CDR1 SGDLS and CDR2 YYNGEE.

With respect to this clone: The same CDR3 arises from other DNA sequences in this sample as well. This sequence joins TRBV11-2 and TRBJ2-7; D possibly corresponds to TRBD1 (6 bases). The germline V gene encodes CDR1 SGHAT and CDR2 FQNNGV. The CDR3 sequence is 13 residues long. Trimming removed 5 bases from V and 2 bases from J, with 10 bases in between. The CDR3 loop reads CASSLGTTYEQYF. The DNA of the CDR3 is TGTGCCAGCAGCCTAGGGACAACCTACGAGCAGTACTTC. Variable domain in full (rest from reference TRBV11-2 and TRBJ2-7): EAGVAQSPRYKIIEKRQSVAFWCNPISGHATLYWYQQILGQGPKLLIQFQNNGVVDDSQLPKDRFSAERLKGVDSTLKIQPAKLEDSAVYLCASSLGTTYEQYFGPGTRLTVT.